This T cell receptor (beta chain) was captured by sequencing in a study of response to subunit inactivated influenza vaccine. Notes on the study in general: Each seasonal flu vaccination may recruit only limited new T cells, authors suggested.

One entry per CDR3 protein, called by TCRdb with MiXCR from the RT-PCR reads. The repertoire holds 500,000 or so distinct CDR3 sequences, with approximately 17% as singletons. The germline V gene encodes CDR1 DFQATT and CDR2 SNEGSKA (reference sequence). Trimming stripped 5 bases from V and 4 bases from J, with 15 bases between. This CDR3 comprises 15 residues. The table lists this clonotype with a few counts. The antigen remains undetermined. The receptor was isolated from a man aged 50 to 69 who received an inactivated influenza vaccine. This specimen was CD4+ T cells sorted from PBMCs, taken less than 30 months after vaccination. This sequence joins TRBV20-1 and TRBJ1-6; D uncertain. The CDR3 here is CSAGNPDTYNSPLHF. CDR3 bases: TGCAGTGCTGGCAACCCCGACACATATAATTCACCCCTCCACTTT.